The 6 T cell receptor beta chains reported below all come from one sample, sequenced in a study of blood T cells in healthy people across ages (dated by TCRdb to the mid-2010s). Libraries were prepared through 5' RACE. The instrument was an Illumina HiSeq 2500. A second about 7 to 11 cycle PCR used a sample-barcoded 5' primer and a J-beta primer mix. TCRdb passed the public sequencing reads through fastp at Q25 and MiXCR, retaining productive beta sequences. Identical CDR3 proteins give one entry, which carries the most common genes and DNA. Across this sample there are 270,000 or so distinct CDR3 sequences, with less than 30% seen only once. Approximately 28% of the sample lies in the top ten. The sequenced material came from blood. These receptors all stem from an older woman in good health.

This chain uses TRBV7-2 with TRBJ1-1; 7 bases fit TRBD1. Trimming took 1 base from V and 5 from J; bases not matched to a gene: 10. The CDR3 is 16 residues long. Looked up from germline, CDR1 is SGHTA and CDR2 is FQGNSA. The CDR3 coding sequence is TGTGCCAGCAGCTTAGGGGGCGTGCAGGGGGGGACTGAAGCTTTCTTT. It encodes CASSLGGVQGGTEAFF.

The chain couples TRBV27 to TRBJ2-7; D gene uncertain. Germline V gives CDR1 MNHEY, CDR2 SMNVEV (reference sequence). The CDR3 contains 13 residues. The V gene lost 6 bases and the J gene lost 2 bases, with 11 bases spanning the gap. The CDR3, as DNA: TGTGCCAGCAGCTCACAACCTCCCTACGAGCAGTACTTC. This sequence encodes CASSSQPPYEQYF.

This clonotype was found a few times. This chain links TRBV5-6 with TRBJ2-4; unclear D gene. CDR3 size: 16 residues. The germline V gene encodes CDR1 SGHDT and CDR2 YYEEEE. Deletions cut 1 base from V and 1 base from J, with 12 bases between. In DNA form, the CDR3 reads TGTGCCAGCAGCTTGACCTCCGGGCACGCCAAAAACATTCAGTACTTC. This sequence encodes CASSLTSGHAKNIQYF.

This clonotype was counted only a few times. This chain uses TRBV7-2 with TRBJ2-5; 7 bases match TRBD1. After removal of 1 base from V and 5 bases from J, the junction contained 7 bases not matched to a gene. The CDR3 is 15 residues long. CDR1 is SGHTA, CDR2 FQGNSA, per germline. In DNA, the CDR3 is TGTGCCAGCAGCTTAGGAGGGCAGGGGGTTGAGACCCAGTACTTC. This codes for CASSLGGQGVETQYF.

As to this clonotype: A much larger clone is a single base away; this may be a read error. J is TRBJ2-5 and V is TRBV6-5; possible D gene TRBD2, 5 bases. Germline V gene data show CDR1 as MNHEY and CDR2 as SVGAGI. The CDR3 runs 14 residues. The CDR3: CASSHSRDQETQYF. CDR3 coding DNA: TGTGCCAGCAGTCACTCCCGGGATCAAGAGACCCAGTACTTC.

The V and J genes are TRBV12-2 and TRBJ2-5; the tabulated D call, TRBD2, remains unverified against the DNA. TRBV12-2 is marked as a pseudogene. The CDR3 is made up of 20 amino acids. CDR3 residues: CASRLALKIEPGLAGETQYF. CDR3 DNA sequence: TGTGCAAGTCGCTTAGCGCTGAAAATAGAACCGGGACTAGCGGGAGAGACCCAGTACTTC.